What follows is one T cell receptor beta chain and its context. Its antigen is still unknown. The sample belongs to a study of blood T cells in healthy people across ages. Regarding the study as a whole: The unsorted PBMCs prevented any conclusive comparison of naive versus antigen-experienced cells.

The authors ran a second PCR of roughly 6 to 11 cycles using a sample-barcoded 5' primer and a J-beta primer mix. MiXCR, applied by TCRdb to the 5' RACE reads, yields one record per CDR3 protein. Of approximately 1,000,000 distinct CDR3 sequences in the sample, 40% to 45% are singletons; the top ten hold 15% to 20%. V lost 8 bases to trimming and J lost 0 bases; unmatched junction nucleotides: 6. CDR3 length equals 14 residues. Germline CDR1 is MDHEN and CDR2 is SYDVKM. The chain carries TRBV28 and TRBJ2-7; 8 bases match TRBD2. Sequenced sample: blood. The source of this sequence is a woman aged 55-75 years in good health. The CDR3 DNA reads TGTGCCAGCTGGGGACTAGAGAACTCCTACGAGCAGTACTTC. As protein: CASWGLENSYEQYF.